A single sample is the source of the 32 T cell receptor beta chains below, sequenced in a study of T cell repertoires in cytomegalovirus infection. TCRdb reprocessed the reads via MiXCR and lists one record per CDR3 protein. In the table there are 250,000 to 300,000 distinct CDR3 sequences, around 13% of which are singletons. The sample consisted of PBMCs. The receptors come from a human donor in good health (CMV status not recorded). Some clones in this sample may be carry-over from other donors' samples.

This clonotype was observed at least ten times. The genes are TRBV19 and TRBJ2-7; 10 bases fit TRBD1. The CDR3 spans 14 residues. Germline V gene sequence: CDR1 LNHDA, CDR2 SQIVND (reference sequence). With V trimmed by 3 bases and J by 3 bases, 2 bases remained unmatched. The CDR3 DNA is TGTGCCAGTAGTATCCGGACAGGGGGCTACGAGCAGTACTTC. Its translation is CASSIRTGGYEQYF.

This clonotype was counted a few times. The V call is TRBV28, the J call TRBJ2-1; maybe TRBD2 (5 bases). The CDR3 spans 15 residues. Trimming took off 4 bases at V and 3 bases at J, with 13 bases between the two ends. Germline V gene sequence: CDR1 MDHEN, CDR2 SYDVKM. The CDR3, as DNA: TGTGCCAGCAGTTCGATTCCGGGATTCTACAATGAGCAGTTCTTC. It translates to CASSSIPGFYNEQFF.

The sample holds a few counts of this clonotype. The V and J genes are TRBV12-3 or TRBV12-4 and TRBJ2-4; 8 nucleotides match TRBD2. V lost 6 bases and J lost 6; bases outside the gene matches: 4. There are 13 residues in the CDR3. DNA for the CDR3: TGTGCCAGCAGGCCAACTAGCGGAAACATTCAGTACTTC. Its protein is CASRPTSGNIQYF.

The chain recombines TRBV6-2 or TRBV6-3 with TRBJ2-1; 8 nucleotides match TRBD2. The CDR3 is 16 residues long. CDR1 is MNHEY and CDR2 is SVGEGT in the germline V gene. J was trimmed by 0 bases and V by 6 bases; bases with no gene match: 7. The CDR3 DNA follows: TGTGCCAGCAGGACCCGGCTAGCGGGCTCCTACAATGAGCAGTTCTTC. Translating it yields CASRTRLAGSYNEQFF.

This clonotype was seen a few times. The chain joins TRBV11-3 to TRBJ2-3, with D tentatively TRBD1 (6 bases). The germline V gene has CDR1 SGHNT and CDR2 YENEEA. Trimming pared 5 bases from V and 2 bases from J, leaving 11 bases between. The CDR3 totals 14 residues. The CDR3, as DNA: TGTGCCAGCAGCCCCGGGGACAACACAGATACGCAGTATTTT. Protein product: CASSPGDNTDTQYF.

The chain employs TRBV3-1 and TRBJ1-2; tentative D call: TRBD1 (5 bases). Germline V lookup: CDR1 LGHDT, CDR2 YNNKEL (reference sequence). V shed 3 bases and J shed 0 bases, with 14 bases lying between them. This CDR3 spans 16 amino acids. CDR3 nucleotide sequence: TGTGCCAGCAGCCAGGGGGGTTGGCAGACTAACTATGGCTACACCTTC. Protein product: CASSQGGWQTNYGYTF.

The gene calls are TRBV7-2 and TRBJ2-5; maybe TRBD2 (7 bases). The V gene's germline CDR1 is SGHTA and CDR2 FQGNSA. The CDR3 covers 14 residues. The germline V and J ends were trimmed by 3 bases and 5 bases, with 13 bases remaining between them. The CDR3 DNA reads TGTGCCAGCAGCTTTTGGGGGCGGGGGGAGACCCAGTACTTC. Translating it yields CASSFWGRGETQYF.

This clonotype was observed a few times. The chain has TRBV7-3 and TRBJ2-3; 7 bases line up with TRBD1. The length of the CDR3 is 15 residues. V lost 4 bases, J lost 3 bases, and 7 bases stayed unmatched. Germline V lookup: CDR1 SGHTA, CDR2 FQGTGA. CDR3 region: CASSSPGTATDTQYF. CDR3 DNA: TGTGCCAGCAGCTCACCCGGGACAGCAACAGATACGCAGTATTTT.

The chain recombines TRBV5-5 with TRBJ2-3, with 7 bases identical to TRBD1. The junction had 12 bases not matched to a gene; V was cut back by 0 bases and J by 5 bases. The CDR3 consists of 17 residues. Germline-derived CDR1 and CDR2 are SGHKS and YYEKEE (reference sequence). CDR3 DNA sequence: TGTGCCAGCAGCTTGGTTTGGGACAGCCTCGCGAGAGATACGCAGTATTTT. Translation gives CASSLVWDSLARDTQYF. The full variable domain, its missing parts supplied by reference TRBV5-5 and TRBJ2-3, is DAGVTQSPTHLIKTRGQQVTLRCSPISGHKSVSWYQQVLGQGPQFIFQYYEKEERGRGNFPDRFSARQFPNYSSELNVNALLLGDSALYLCASSLVWDSLARDTQYFGPGTRLTVL.

The sample holds many counts of this clonotype. This chain connects TRBV6-1 to TRBJ2-6, with a possible D match to TRBD2 (5 bases). V was trimmed by 4 bases and J by 0 bases, leaving 7 bases between them. CDR1 and CDR2 from the germline V gene are MNHNS and SASEGT. CDR3 length equals 15 residues. CDR3 residues: CASSVGSSGANVLTF. CDR3 sequence (DNA): TGTGCCAGCAGTGTAGGGAGCTCTGGGGCCAACGTCCTGACTTTC.

With regard to this clonotype: It may be a read error: a sequence one base away is much more abundant. The chain carries TRBV7-9 and TRBJ2-1, with D tentatively TRBD1 or TRBD2 (5 bases each). Germline assignment: CDR1 SEHNR and CDR2 FQNEAQ (reference sequence). The CDR3 has 14 residues. Trimming cost V 4 bases and J 7 bases, with 14 bases left between them. In nucleotides, the CDR3 is TGTGCCAGCAGCTACGGGGCAGGGTTTAATGAGCAGTTCTTC. Translated, it gives CASSYGAGFNEQFF.

This clonotype was counted between two and nine times. This chain links TRBV2 with TRBJ1-5, with TRBD1 matching 9 bases. The CDR3 totals 15 residues. V lost 5 bases and J lost 4; bases outside the gene matches: 6. Looked up from germline, CDR1 is SNHLY and CDR2 is FYNNEI. CDR3 sequence (DNA): TGTGCCAGCAGTTCAACAGGGGGCCGGAATCAGCCCCAGCATTTT. Amino acid sequence: CASSSTGGRNQPQHF.

The sample holds many counts of this clonotype. The genes are TRBV7-9 and TRBJ1-3; D is unclear. The CDR3 is 14 residues long. The germline CDR1 and CDR2 sequences are SEHNR and FQNEAQ (reference sequence). Trimming cost V 5 bases and J 4 bases, with 12 bases left between them. The CDR3 region has the DNA TGTGCCAGCAGCCTCAGCCGGTCCGGAAACACCATATATTTT. Its protein is CASSLSRSGNTIYF.

This clonotype was seen more than once but under ten times. The chain combines TRBV10-3 with TRBJ2-1; 13 nucleotides line up with TRBD2. The ends lost 10 bases at V and 7 bases at J; junction bases unmatched: 7. Germline V lookup: CDR1 ENHRY, CDR2 SYGVKD. The CDR3 loop spans 14 amino acids. The CDR3 loop reads CATATSGRMNEQFF. The CDR3 DNA follows: TGTGCCACCGCGACTAGCGGGAGGATGAATGAGCAGTTCTTC.

In this sample, this clonotype turned up a few times. CDR3 nucleotides: TGTGCCAGCAGCGTAGCCTTGGCCATGAACACCGGGGAGCTGTTTTTT. As protein: CASSVALAMNTGELFF. The chain joins TRBV9 to TRBJ2-2, with D uncertain. The V end was cut by 0 bases, the J end by 1 base, with 10 bases between. From germline, CDR1 is SGDLS and CDR2 YYNGEE. The CDR3 totals 16 residues.

The J gene is TRBJ1-1, the V gene TRBV7-9, with TRBD1 as a possible D gene (5 bases). Trimming removed 6 bases at V and 2 bases at J, with 13 bases between. Germline V CDR1 and CDR2: SEHNR, FQNEAQ (reference sequence). This CDR3 contains 14 residues. The CDR3 loop reads CASRGPGSNTEAFF. In DNA, the CDR3 is TGTGCCAGCAGAGGTCCAGGGAGCAACACTGAAGCTTTCTTT.

This clonotype was detected ten times or more. The gene calls are TRBV7-2 and TRBJ2-5; 9 bases map to TRBD1. The CDR3 has 16 residues. V was pared by 5 bases and J by 4 bases, with 11 bases of the junction left unmatched. Germline V gives CDR1 SGHTA, CDR2 FQGNSA. In nucleotides, the CDR3 is TGTGCCAGCAGCCTACCTCGGGGGACAGGGTTAGAGACCCAGTACTTC. Its protein product is CASSLPRGTGLETQYF.

In its sample, this clonotype was seen many times. This sequence joins TRBV20-1 and TRBJ2-2; possibly TRBD2 for D (6 bases). The V gene lost 6 bases and the J gene lost 3 bases, with 17 bases spanning the gap. Germline values: CDR1 DFQATT, CDR2 SNEGSKA (reference sequence). This CDR3 has 15 amino acids. This chain's CDR3 is CSAPPSGGYTGELFF. The CDR3 nucleotides read TGCAGTGCCCCCCCGTCCGGGGGTTACACCGGGGAGCTGTTTTTT.

The table lists this clonotype with many counts. V usage is TRBV12-3 or TRBV12-4 and J usage is TRBJ1-5; D is ambiguous. CDR3 length: 14 amino acids. V shed 1 base and J shed 1 base, with 5 bases lying between them. This CDR3 is CASSLGGSNQPQHF. Here the CDR3 DNA reads TGTGCCAGCAGTTTAGGCGGAAGCAATCAGCCCCAGCATTTT.

CDR3 loop: CASSQGFTGGYGYTF. The CDR3 DNA reads TGTGCCAGCAGCCAAGGCTTTACAGGAGGGTATGGCTACACCTTC. The chain joins TRBV3-1 to TRBJ1-2; D possibly corresponds to TRBD1 (5 bases). The CDR3 loop spans 15 amino acids. The V and J ends lost 1 base and 5 bases respectively, with 14 bases between them. CDR1 LGHDT and CDR2 YNNKEL come from the germline V gene (reference sequence).

This clonotype was detected only a few times. The chain links TRBV6-5 to TRBJ2-6; D is unresolved. V was cut by 7 bases and J by 0 bases, with 10 bases left in between. CDR1 is MNHEY, CDR2 SVGAGI, per germline. CDR3 length: 15 amino acids. CDR3 DNA sequence: TGTGCCAGCAACCGACAAGCCTCTGGGGCCAACGTCCTGACTTTC. Translating it yields CASNRQASGANVLTF.

The chain combines TRBV15 with TRBJ2-1, with D possibly TRBD2 on 6 matching bases. V was shortened by 4 bases and J by 2 bases, with 12 bases between the two germline ends. Per germline, CDR1 LNHNV and CDR2 YYDKDF (reference sequence). The CDR3 consists of 15 residues. The CDR3 sequence: CATSTARGAYNEQFF. CDR3 nucleotides: TGTGCCACCAGCACGGCCCGCGGGGCCTACAATGAGCAGTTCTTC.

This clonotype was found a few times. The chain joins TRBV7-2 to TRBJ2-3; 7 positions match TRBD2. The CDR3 is 14 residues long. V trimming: 5 bases; J trimming: 3 bases; junction bases outside the gene matches: 5. Germline values: CDR1 SGHTA, CDR2 FQGNSA. CDR3 in amino acids: CASSGRLATDTQYF. The CDR3 nucleotides are TGTGCCAGCAGCGGAAGACTAGCAACAGATACGCAGTATTTT.

This clonotype has at least ten counts. The J gene is TRBJ1-5, the V gene TRBV7-2; weak D call: TRBD1 (6 bases). The CDR3 is 12 amino acids. V shed 5 bases and J shed 6 bases, with 8 bases lying between them. From germline, CDR1 is SGHTA and CDR2 FQGNSA. CDR3 coding DNA: TGTGCCAGCAGCCTACAGGGTCAGCCCCAGCATTTT. Translating gives CASSLQGQPQHF.

This rearrangement joins TRBV25-1 to TRBJ1-2; 7 positions match TRBD1. The length of the CDR3 is 13 residues. Germline-derived CDR1 and CDR2 are MGHDK and SYGVNS. V shed 8 bases and J 8 bases; nucleotides not matched to a gene: 11. CDR3 DNA sequence: TGTGCCAGCGGTACAGGGGTGGGGAGAGGCTACACCTTC. Its protein product is CASGTGVGRGYTF.

The sample holds many counts of this clonotype. This chain joins TRBV7-6 and TRBJ2-2, with D possibly being TRBD2 (6 bases). The V gene's germline CDR1 is SGHVS and CDR2 FNYEAQ. Trimming pared 1 base from V and 3 bases from J, leaving 9 bases between. The CDR3 covers 15 residues. The CDR3 loop reads CASSLGDSYTGELFF. The CDR3 DNA is TGTGCCAGCAGCTTAGGGGACTCCTACACCGGGGAGCTGTTTTTT.

This clonotype was counted only a few times. The V gene is TRBV12-3 or TRBV12-4, the J gene TRBJ1-3; D perhaps matches TRBD1 (6 bases). There are 15 residues in the CDR3. Deletions cut 5 bases from V and 0 bases from J, with 11 bases between. CDR3 DNA: TGTGCCAGCAGTGCCAGGGGAGGCTCTGGAAACACCATATATTTT. It yields the protein CASSARGGSGNTIYF.

This clonotype was recorded a few times. The CDR3 sequence is CASSARDSYNSPLHF. In DNA, the CDR3 is TGTGCCAGCAGTGCCCGGGACAGTTATAATTCACCCCTCCACTTT. This chain connects TRBV27 to TRBJ1-6; 7 bases are shared with TRBD1. Per germline, CDR1 MNHEY and CDR2 SMNVEV (reference sequence). CDR3 length: 15 amino acids. V lost 5 bases, J lost 4 bases, and 5 bases stayed unmatched.

The genes are TRBV7-9 and TRBJ1-1, with D unclear. V dropped 2 bases and J dropped 5 bases, with 12 bases sitting between them. CDR1 and CDR2 (germline): SEHNR, FQNEAQ (reference sequence). The CDR3 totals 14 residues. CDR3 residues: CASSLIVGYTEAFF. DNA for the CDR3: TGTGCCAGCAGCTTAATTGTGGGGTATACTGAAGCTTTCTTT.

This clonotype showed up many times. The V call is TRBV7-6, the J call TRBJ1-2, with D maybe TRBD1 (6 bases). The CDR3 consists of 15 residues. V was trimmed by 5 bases and J by 2 bases, leaving 15 bases between them. The germline gives CDR1 SGHVS, CDR2 FNYEAQ. The CDR3 spells CASSPLITGNYGYTF. For the CDR3, the DNA is TGTGCCAGCAGCCCACTAATTACAGGGAACTATGGCTACACCTTC. Full variable domain (remainder filled in from reference TRBV7-6 and TRBJ1-2): GAGVSQSPRYKVTKRGQDVALRCDPISGHVSLYWYRQALGQGPEFLTYFNYEAQQDKSGLPNDRFSAERPEGSISTLTIQRTEQRDSAMYRCASSPLITGNYGYTFGSGTRLTVV.

This clonotype was observed many times. This chain connects TRBV7-2 to TRBJ2-7; no firm D call. V dropped 3 bases and J dropped 5 bases, with 17 bases sitting between them. Germline CDR1 reads SGHTA; CDR2 reads FQGNSA. There are 15 residues in the CDR3. The CDR3 bases are TGTGCCAGCAGCTTTGGCCAGCTCCCTCGCGACGAGCAGTACTTC. Protein product: CASSFGQLPRDEQYF. Drawing the rest from reference TRBV7-2 and TRBJ2-7, the complete variable domain is GAGVSQSPSNKVTEKGKDVELRCDPISGHTALYWYRQSLGQGLEFLIYFQGNSAPDKSGLPSDRFSAERTGGSVSTLTIQRTQQEDSAVYLCASSFGQLPRDEQYFGPGTRLTVT.

The chain couples TRBV20-1 to TRBJ2-1; D is uncertain. Germline CDR1 is DFQATT and CDR2 is SNEGSKA (reference sequence). The CDR3 totals 11 residues. V shed 6 bases and J shed 7 bases, with 10 bases lying between them. CDR3 protein: CSASAENEQFF. CDR3 DNA: TGCAGTGCCAGCGCCGAAAATGAGCAGTTCTTC.